These 24 T cell receptor beta chains originate from one sample sequenced in a study of blood T cell repertoires in COVID-19. This table comes from immunoSEQ multiplex PCR, and its TCRdb copy is limited to in-frame clones, with some not included. The data contain approximately 82,000 clones, 82% of them singletons. Sequenced input: peripheral blood. The receptors stem from a man over 45 with active or convalescent COVID-19.

The CDR3 loop is CASSQGGTGSGEETQYF. CDR3 coding DNA: TGTGCCAGCAGCCAGGGCGGGACAGGGTCGGGGGAAGAGACCCAGTACTTC. V and J are TRBV4-2 and TRBJ2-5; 9 positions match TRBD1. CDR3 length: 17 amino acids. V shed 3 bases and J 3 bases; nucleotides not matched to a gene: 11. CDR1 and CDR2 from the germline V gene are LGHNA and YNFKEQ.

V usage is TRBV7-8 and J usage is TRBJ1-5, with 10 bases identical to TRBD1. The J segment lost 1 base and the V segment lost 4 bases, leaving 1 base of the junction unmatched. The germline gives CDR1 SGHVS, CDR2 FQNEAQ. This CDR3 is built from 15 residues. The CDR3: CASSWGQGSNQPQHF. CDR3 sequence (DNA): TGTGCCAGCAGCTGGGGACAGGGGAGCAATCAGCCCCAGCATTTT. Filled out from reference TRBV7-8 and TRBJ1-5, the complete variable domain reads GAGVSQSPRYKVAKRGQDVALRCDPISGHVSLFWYQQALGQGPEFLTYFQNEAQLDKSGLPSDRFFAERPEGSVSTLKIQRTQQEDSAVYLCASSWGQGSNQPQHFGDGTRLSIL.

CDR3 residues: CASSRGGGGEQYV. CDR3 in DNA: TGCGCCAGCAGCCGCGGGGGTGGAGGCGAGCAGTACGTC. The chain combines TRBV5-1 with TRBJ2-7, with TRBD2 identical over 7 bases. The CDR3 sequence is 13 residues long. The V segment lost 4 bases and the J segment 6 bases; nucleotides outside the gene matches: 7. Germline values: CDR1 SGHRS, CDR2 YFSETQ.

The V gene is TRBV28, the J gene TRBJ1-2; unclear D gene. Germline V gene data show CDR1 as MDHEN and CDR2 as SYDVKM. The CDR3 contains 12 residues. Trimming cost V 6 bases and J 0 bases, with 5 bases left between them. The DNA for the CDR3 is TGTGCCAGCAGAGACTCTAACTATGGCTACACCTTC. This translates into CASRDSNYGYTF.

The chain links TRBV5-1 to TRBJ2-1; the D gene is possibly TRBD2 (6 bases). V dropped 0 bases and J dropped 2 bases, with 15 bases sitting between them. The CDR3 contains 17 residues. Germline V gene sequence: CDR1 SGHRS, CDR2 YFSETQ. DNA for the CDR3: TGCGCCAGCAGCTTGGGCATGGCGGGGAGAGCCTACAATGAGCAGTTCTTC. Residues: CASSLGMAGRAYNEQFF.

This clone was seen only a few times. The chain carries TRBV2 and TRBJ2-1; 8 nucleotides line up with TRBD1. V dropped 4 bases and J dropped 0; count of bases not matched to a gene: 2. Germline lookup yields CDR1 SNHLY and CDR2 FYNNEI. The CDR3 extends over 15 amino acids. In DNA form, the CDR3 reads TGTGCCAGCAGTGGGACAGGGCCCTCCTACAATGAGCAGTTCTTC. It encodes CASSGTGPSYNEQFF.

J is TRBJ1-2 and V is TRBV14, with D hard to call. The CDR3 is 13 residues long. V was trimmed by 6 bases and J by 5 bases, leaving 13 bases between them. CDR1 is SGHDN and CDR2 is FVKESK in the germline V gene. DNA for the CDR3: TGTGCCAGCAGTGAGGGCGCCCGGTATGGCTACACCTTC. Its protein product is CASSEGARYGYTF.

The chain carries TRBV28 and TRBJ2-1, with a weak D call TRBD1 (6 bases). The CDR3 is 13 amino acids. The germline V gene encodes CDR1 MDHEN and CDR2 SYDVKM. Trimming took 4 bases from V and 7 from J, leaving 11 bases between them. The CDR3 DNA reads as TGTGCCAGCAGTTCCACAGGGCTTAATGAGCAGTTCTTC. It encodes CASSSTGLNEQFF.

The genes are TRBV11-2 and TRBJ1-2; D unresolved. Germline V gives CDR1 SGHAT, CDR2 FQNNGV. The CDR3 has 15 amino acids. The ends were cut back, 5 bases at V and 0 bases at J, with 13 bases in the middle. CDR3 in DNA: TGTGCCAGCAGCATTGAGGGCAGCGCTAACTATGGCTACACCTTC. Translating it yields CASSIEGSANYGYTF.

The chain joins TRBV27 to TRBJ1-2, with D possibly TRBD1 on 6 matching bases. Germline V lookup: CDR1 MNHEY, CDR2 SMNVEV (reference sequence). CDR3 length: 17 residues. The germline V and J ends were trimmed by 5 bases and 8 bases, with 27 bases remaining between them. The CDR3 protein is CASSNNFETGTVGGYTF. CDR3 coding DNA: TGTGCCAGCAGTAATAACTTTGAAACAGGGACCGTTGGGGGCTACACCTTC.

The rearrangement joins TRBV7-2 to TRBJ2-5; D perhaps matches TRBD1 (7 bases). Germline V CDR1 and CDR2: SGHTA, FQGNSA. This CDR3 spans 15 amino acids. V shed 5 bases and J shed 2 bases, with 15 bases lying between them. The CDR3, as DNA: TGTGCCAGCAGCCGTACTCAGGGGGGACAAGAGACCCAGTACTTC. Translating it yields CASSRTQGGQETQYF.

V gene TRBV4-1 combines with J gene TRBJ2-1, with TRBD2 matching 10 bases. Germline CDR1 and CDR2: MGHRA and YSYEKL. The V gene end was trimmed by 2 bases and the J gene end by 5 bases; junction bases not matched to a gene: 3. The CDR3 covers 15 residues. The CDR3 nucleotides are TGCGCCAGCAGCCAACTAGCGGGGGCCAACAATGAGCAGTTCTTC. As protein: CASSQLAGANNEQFF.

There are a few counts of this clone. The chain has TRBV2 and TRBJ2-3; 10 nucleotides line up with TRBD2. Trimming at V came to 7 bases and at J to 6 bases, leaving 10 bases not matched to a gene. Germline CDR1 SNHLY, CDR2 FYNNEI. This CDR3 region has 15 residues. The CDR3 DNA reads TGTGCCAGCATTACGAGCGGGGGGGGAGGTGATACGCAGTATTTT. Protein: CASITSGGGGDTQYF.

This clone has just a few counts. The V and J genes are TRBV6-4 and TRBJ2-7; TRBD1 matches at 8 bases. CDR1 and CDR2 from the germline V gene are MRHNA and SNTAGT. This CDR3 has 16 amino acids. J was trimmed by 2 bases and V by 8 bases; bases with no gene match: 14. CDR3 nucleotides: TGTGCCAGCCATTTGGACAGGGACATCCTGGCCTACGAGCAGTACTTC. It codes for CASHLDRDILAYEQYF.

This clone was seen a single time. The V and J genes are TRBV5-4 and TRBJ2-5; weak D call: TRBD1 (5 bases). With 1 base removed from V and 4 bases from J, the gap between germline ends came to 11 bases. The CDR3 extends over 14 amino acids. The germline CDR1 and CDR2 sequences are SGHNT and YYREEE (reference sequence). CDR3 DNA sequence: TGTGCCAGCAGCTTGCCGGCAGGGTCAGAGACCCAGTACTTC. Translated, it gives CASSLPAGSETQYF.

This clone was counted ten times or more. The J gene is TRBJ2-1, the V gene TRBV29-1, with a weak D call TRBD2 (5 bases). The CDR3 is 11 amino acids. Trimming pared 4 bases from V and 4 bases from J, leaving 5 bases between. Germline V gene data show CDR1 as SQVTM and CDR2 as ANQGSEA. The CDR3 DNA reads TGCAGCGTTGGAGGGTACAATGAGCAGTTCTTC. This encodes CSVGGYNEQFF.

V and J are TRBV11-3 and TRBJ2-6; maybe TRBD1 (7 bases). The CDR3 has 19 amino acids. Germline V gene data show CDR1 as SGHNT and CDR2 as YENEEA. The ends were cut back, 1 base at V and 0 bases at J, with 16 bases in the middle. CDR3 coding DNA: TGTGCCAGCAGCTTAGGGGGGGACAGTTCTTCCTCTGGGGCCAACGTCCTGACTTTC. Amino acid sequence: CASSLGGDSSSSGANVLTF.

This chain joins TRBV20-1 and TRBJ2-1; D possibly corresponds to TRBD2 (6 bases). The CDR3 extends over 11 amino acids. V was trimmed by 7 bases and J by 4 bases, leaving 8 bases between them. Germline V gene sequence: CDR1 DFQATT, CDR2 SNEGSKA (reference sequence). The CDR3 bases are TGCAGTGTGGGGACTTACAATGAGCAGTTCTTC. Protein product: CSVGTYNEQFF.

The V call is TRBV6-6, the J call TRBJ2-5, with 10 bases identical to TRBD1. Losses at the gene ends were 5 bases for V and 4 bases for J; bases not matched to a gene: 10. Germline V gives CDR1 MNHNY, CDR2 SVGAGI (reference sequence). The CDR3 is 16 residues long. The CDR3, as DNA: TGTGCCAGCAGTGGGCCGGGACAGGGGTATCGAGAGACCCAGTACTTC. This gives the protein CASSGPGQGYRETQYF.

The V gene is TRBV4-3, the J gene TRBJ1-3; possible D gene TRBD1, 5 bases. The CDR3 has 18 amino acids. Deletions cut 0 bases from V and 0 bases from J, with 15 bases between. CDR1 and CDR2 (germline): LGHNA, YSLEER. The CDR3 protein is CASSQDRTSLVSGNTIYF. Here the CDR3 DNA reads TGCGCCAGCAGCCAAGACAGGACATCCCTTGTCTCTGGAAACACCATATATTTT.

The chain uses TRBV19 and TRBJ1-6, with D possibly being TRBD1 (6 bases). The germline V gene has CDR1 LNHDA and CDR2 SQIVND (reference sequence). The CDR3 is 16 amino acids. Trimming took off 5 bases at V and 6 bases at J, with 17 bases between the two ends. The CDR3 nucleotides read TGTGCCAGTAGTCTGATCCTGACAGGTGTTAATTCACCCCTCCACTTT. Its protein is CASSLILTGVNSPLHF. The full variable domain, rest sourced from reference TRBV19 and TRBJ1-6, is DGGITQSPKYLFRKEGQNVTLSCEQNLNHDAMYWYRQDPGQGLRLIYYSQIVNDFQKGDIAEGYSVSREKKESFPLTVTSAQKNPTAFYLCASSLILTGVNSPLHFGNGTRLTVT.

The chain recombines TRBV27 with TRBJ2-5, with 9 bases identical to TRBD2. Germline CDR1 MNHEY, CDR2 SMNVEV (reference sequence). V lost 10 bases to trimming and J lost 5 bases; unmatched junction nucleotides: 14. The CDR3 runs 15 residues. In DNA form, the CDR3 reads TGTGCCACCCGTTCTAGCGGGGCAAGGGTCGAGACCCAGTACTTC. Protein: CATRSSGARVETQYF.

The rearrangement uses TRBV14 and TRBJ1-4, with D perhaps TRBD1 (5 bases). The CDR3 has 13 amino acids. Deletions cut 3 bases from V and 7 bases from J, with 9 bases between. CDR1 and CDR2 from the germline V gene are SGHDN and FVKESK. CDR3 nucleotides: TGTGCCAGCAGCCAGGGGCGTGGTGAAAAACTGTTTTTT. Translation gives CASSQGRGEKLFF. Looking up the rest from reference TRBV14 and TRBJ1-4 gives the full variable domain: EAGVTQFPSHSVIEKGQTVTLRCDPISGHDNLYWYRRVMGKEIKFLLHFVKESKQDESGMPNNRFLAERTGGTYSTLKVQPAELEDSGVYFCASSQGRGEKLFFGSGTQLSVL.

The gene calls are TRBV28 and TRBJ1-6, with TRBD1 identical over 9 bases. From germline, CDR1 is MDHEN and CDR2 SYDVKM. The V and J ends lost 5 bases and 11 bases, in that order; junction bases with no gene match: 10. The CDR3 runs to 15 residues. CDR3: CASSPRTGVLTPLHF. The CDR3 coding sequence is TGTGCCAGCAGTCCGAGGACAGGGGTTTTGACACCCCTCCACTTT.